The rows below give T cell receptor beta chains drawn from one sample of a study of T cell responses to AZD1222 COVID-19 vaccine. Measured with immunoSEQ multiplex PCR; TCRdb has only the in-frame clones, and not every one. The sample includes 68,000 or so clones, roughly 90% of them seen just once. Source: peripheral blood, taken on day 0 of AZD1222 vaccination. The receptor source for this set is an adult in good health. Each CDR3 is given with its conserved first and last residue. D genes are given only for firm matches. The size of a clone is reported for some rows only, either as once, few or many, or as a class for expanded clones.

TRBV7-9	NA	NA	TRBJ2-5	CASSSGQRETQYF	TGTGCCAGCAGCTCCGGACAGAGGGAGACCCAGTACTTC
TRBV6-5	NA	TRBD1	TRBJ2-7	CASRYTGGWWYF	TGTGCCAGCCGTTATACAGGGGGCTGGTGGTACTTC
TRBV7-9	NA	TRBD2	TRBJ2-7	CASSFSSGSRTYEQYF	TGTGCCAGCAGCTTTTCTAGCGGGAGTAGGACCTACGAGCAGTACTTC
TRBV6-5	NA	NA	TRBJ2-1	CATFQGPRSSEQFF	TGTGCCACGTTTCAGGGCCCTAGGAGTAGTGAGCAGTTCTTC
TRBV27	NA	TRBD2	TRBJ2-1	CASSPLAGVDYNEQFF	TGTGCCAGCAGTCCACTAGCGGGAGTTGACTACAATGAGCAGTTCTTC
TRBV10-2	NA	TRBD1	TRBJ1-6	CASRGTGEGANSPLHF	TGCGCCAGCAGAGGAACAGGGGAGGGGGCGAATTCACCCCTCCACTTT
TRBV6-4	NA	NA	TRBJ2-3	CASSDKSTDTQYF	TGTGCCAGCAGTGACAAGAGCACAGATACGCAGTATTTT
TRBV29-1	medium-sized	TRBD1	TRBJ2-7	CSVNRQGAYEQYF	TGCAGCGTTAACCGACAGGGTGCCTACGAGCAGTACTTC
TRBV19	NA	NA	TRBJ1-2	CASSQGEGNYGYTF	TGTGCCAGTAGTCAGGGTGAGGGGAACTATGGCTACACCTTC
TRBV4-2	NA	NA	TRBJ1-2	CASSQDTGIYGYTF	TGTGCCAGCAGCCAAGATACCGGGATCTATGGCTACACCTTC